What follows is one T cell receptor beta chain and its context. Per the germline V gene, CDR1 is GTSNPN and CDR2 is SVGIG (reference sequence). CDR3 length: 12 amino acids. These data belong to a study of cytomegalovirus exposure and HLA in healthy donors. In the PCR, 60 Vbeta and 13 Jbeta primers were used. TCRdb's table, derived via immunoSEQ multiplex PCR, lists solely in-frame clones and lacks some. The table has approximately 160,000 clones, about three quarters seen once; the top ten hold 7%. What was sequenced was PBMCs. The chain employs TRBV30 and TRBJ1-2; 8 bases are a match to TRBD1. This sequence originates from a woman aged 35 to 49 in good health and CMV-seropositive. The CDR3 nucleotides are TGTGGTTGGAGTCGGACAGGGTTTGGCTACACCTTC. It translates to CGWSRTGFGYTF.